This entry lists 21 T cell receptor beta chains sequenced from one sample in a study of shared clonotypes between healthy human individuals. Assay used: immunoSEQ multiplex PCR; TCRdb lists only in-frame clones, some missing. This table holds 2,500,000 or so clones, approximately 93% found once. Specimen: naive CD4+ T cells from PBMCs. Subset given: CD45RA+ positively selected. The receptors derive from a man younger than 35 in good health. Some clones in this sample may be carry-over from other donors' samples.

This clone was seen a single time. The chain carries TRBV15 and TRBJ1-2; unclear D gene. Germline-derived CDR1 and CDR2 are LNHNV and YYDKDF (reference sequence). Trimming removed 0 bases at V and 4 bases at J, with 9 bases between. This CDR3 has 14 amino acids. The CDR3 region is CATSRDKVGYGYTF. The CDR3 DNA sequence: TGTGCCACCAGCAGAGATAAGGTTGGCTATGGCTACACCTTC.

The chain employs TRBV2 and TRBJ1-4; 11 bases agree with TRBD1. J gave up 7 bases and V 5 bases, and 6 bases lay outside the gene matches. CDR1 is SNHLY and CDR2 is FYNNEI in the germline V gene. The CDR3 is 15 residues long. The CDR3 region has the DNA TGTGCCAGCAGTCCCGGACAGGGGGCAAGTGAAAAACTGTTTTTT. Amino acid sequence: CASSPGQGASEKLFF.

The V and J genes are TRBV6-5 and TRBJ2-6; D is ambiguous. The V end was cut by 4 bases, the J end by 0 bases, with 7 bases between. CDR1 is MNHEY and CDR2 is SVGAGI in the germline V gene. CDR3 length equals 15 residues. The CDR3 reads CASSFYLSGANVLTF. The CDR3 region has the DNA TGTGCCAGCAGTTTTTACCTCTCTGGGGCCAACGTCCTGACTTTC.

The chain joins TRBV5-8 to TRBJ1-6; D unresolved. V was shortened by 4 bases and J by 13 bases, with 15 bases between the two germline ends. Germline CDR1 and CDR2: SGHTS and YDEGEE. The CDR3 is 13 amino acids. In nucleotides, the CDR3 is TGTGCCAGCAGCCGGCTCACAGCCGCCCCCCTCCACTTT. It specifies CASSRLTAAPLHF. The variable domain in full, with the rest retrieved from reference TRBV5-8 and TRBJ1-6, is EAGVTQSPTHLIKTRGQQATLRCSPISGHTSVYWYQQALGLGLQFLLWYDEGEERNRGNFPPRFSGRQFPNYSSELNVNALELEDSALYLCASSRLTAAPLHFGNGTRLTVT.

Note on this clone: This sample also contains other DNA sequences that code for the same CDR3. This chain links TRBV11-2 with TRBJ2-1; D tentatively reads TRBD1 or TRBD2 (5 bases each). CDR1 SGHAT and CDR2 FQNNGV come from the germline V gene. The V end lost 3 bases, the J end lost 0 bases, and 12 bases lay between the germline ends. The CDR3 extends over 16 amino acids. This CDR3 is CASSFGTLSSYNEQFF. CDR3 coding DNA: TGTGCCAGCAGCTTCGGGACCCTTAGCTCCTACAATGAGCAGTTCTTC.

CDR3 in amino acids: CASAVAGVDGELFF. CDR3 sequence (DNA): TGTGCCAGCGCAGTAGCCGGGGTTGACGGGGAGCTGTTTTTT. The chain links TRBV6-5 to TRBJ2-2; D possibly corresponds to TRBD2 (5 bases). Germline V lookup: CDR1 MNHEY, CDR2 SVGAGI. This CDR3 has 14 residues. V gave up 8 bases and J gave up 7 bases, with 17 bases separating them.

This clone was detected once. The V call is TRBV6-5, the J call TRBJ2-7; 7 bases are shared with TRBD1. Per the germline V gene, CDR1 is MNHEY and CDR2 is SVGAGI. J gave up 2 bases and V 2 bases, and 6 bases lay outside the gene matches. This CDR3 region has 15 residues. CDR3 in amino acids: CASSYTRTGAYEQYF. The CDR3 DNA sequence: TGTGCCAGCAGTTACACAAGGACAGGAGCCTACGAGCAGTACTTC.

The chain links TRBV5-5 to TRBJ2-1, with 15 bases matching TRBD2. V lost 1 base to trimming and J lost 7 bases; unmatched junction nucleotides: 15. The CDR3 runs 20 residues. Germline V gene sequence: CDR1 SGHKS, CDR2 YYEKEE (reference sequence). The CDR3 is CASSLRGRTGLAGGGNEQFF. CDR3 sequence (DNA): TGTGCCAGCAGCTTGCGGGGACGGACGGGACTAGCGGGAGGAGGGAATGAGCAGTTCTTC.

This clone showed up just once. The chain combines TRBV13 with TRBJ2-1; 14 positions agree with TRBD2. Per the germline V gene, CDR1 is PRHDT and CDR2 is FYEKMQ (reference sequence). CDR3 length: 16 amino acids. With V trimmed by 5 bases and J by 10 bases, 10 bases remained unmatched. CDR3 bases: TGTGCCAGCAGCCCGAGCGGGACTAGCGGGAGAAGGGAGCAGTTCTTC. Translation gives CASSPSGTSGRREQFF.

The rearrangement links TRBV9 to TRBJ2-3; a possible D gene is TRBD2 (5 bases). Trimming removed 3 bases from V and 1 base from J, with 12 bases in between. Germline assignment: CDR1 SGDLS and CDR2 YYNGEE. The CDR3 spans 15 residues. The CDR3 bases are TGTGCCAGCAGCGCAGCGGACGGCCGCACAGATACGCAGTATTTT. Protein sequence: CASSAADGRTDTQYF.

The V and J genes are TRBV6-1 and TRBJ1-2, with a possible D match to TRBD1 (5 bases). The germline V gene has CDR1 MNHNS and CDR2 SASEGT. CDR3 length equals 15 residues. The V end was cut by 5 bases, the J end by 3 bases, with 16 bases between. CDR3 sequence reads: CASSLNPGQYYGYTF. In DNA, the CDR3 is TGTGCCAGCAGTCTTAACCCAGGGCAGTACTATGGCTACACCTTC.

The chain links TRBV9 to TRBJ2-2, with D tentatively TRBD1 (6 bases). This CDR3 is 15 amino acids long. The germline CDR1 and CDR2 sequences are SGDLS and YYNGEE. The V end was cut by 3 bases, the J end by 1 base, with 10 bases between. The CDR3 here is CASSARTVNTGELFF. The CDR3 DNA reads as TGTGCCAGCAGCGCACGGACAGTGAACACCGGGGAGCTGTTTTTT.

The chain uses TRBV28 and TRBJ1-5; D is unclear. Germline CDR1 is MDHEN and CDR2 is SYDVKM. Trimming stripped 6 bases from V and 7 bases from J, with 10 bases between. This CDR3 contains 12 residues. The CDR3 is CASSPVPQPQHF. The CDR3 DNA sequence: TGTGCCAGCAGCCCAGTGCCCCAGCCCCAGCATTTT.

The rearrangement joins TRBV4-2 to TRBJ2-1, with 13 bases lining up with TRBD2. The CDR3 spans 16 residues. V dropped 2 bases and J dropped 8; count of bases not matched to a gene: 6. The V gene's germline CDR1 is LGHNA and CDR2 YNFKEQ. The DNA for the CDR3 is TGTGCCAGCAGCCAATGGGCCGGGACTAGCGGGGATGAGCAGTTCTTC. It codes for CASSQWAGTSGDEQFF.

The chain links TRBV11-3 to TRBJ1-3; 7 positions agree with TRBD1. V shed 4 bases and J 4 bases; nucleotides not matched to a gene: 4. The CDR3 has 14 amino acids. Germline V gene sequence: CDR1 SGHNT, CDR2 YENEEA. The CDR3 DNA is TGTGCCAGCAGCTCCTGGACAGGAGGAAACACCATATATTTT. Its protein is CASSSWTGGNTIYF.

The chain couples TRBV20-1 to TRBJ2-5; D gene uncertain. This CDR3 contains 11 residues. Germline values: CDR1 DFQATT, CDR2 SNEGSKA (reference sequence). DNA for the CDR3: TGCAGCATCGACACCCAAGAGACCCAGTACTTC. Protein product: CSIDTQETQYF.

The CDR3 region is CASSERQEGKKLFF. CDR3 coding DNA: TGTGCCAGCAGCGAGAGACAGGAGGGGAAAAAACTGTTTTTT. The rearrangement joins TRBV11-2 to TRBJ1-4; a weak D match, TRBD1 (6 bases). Germline V CDR1 and CDR2: SGHAT, FQNNGV. The CDR3 runs 14 residues. V lost 5 bases and J 9 bases, leaving 16 bases between the germline ends.

The genes are TRBV5-4 and TRBJ2-1; TRBD2 aligns across 8 bases. Per germline, CDR1 SGHNT and CDR2 YYREEE (reference sequence). The CDR3 runs 14 residues. Trimming cost V 0 bases and J 7 bases; bases outside gene matches: 3. This CDR3 reads CASSLAPGGNEQFF. The DNA of the CDR3 is TGTGCCAGCAGCTTGGCCCCGGGGGGGAATGAGCAGTTCTTC.

The rearrangement joins TRBV7-2 to TRBJ1-2; a possible D gene is TRBD1 (5 bases). CDR1 is SGHTA and CDR2 is FQGNSA in the germline V gene. Trimming pared 0 bases from V and 14 bases from J, leaving 19 bases between. The CDR3 has 14 residues. The CDR3: CASSLAIGAASPTF. The CDR3 coding sequence is TGTGCCAGCAGCTTAGCGATCGGGGCAGCCTCCCCAACCTTC.

This chain uses TRBV15 with TRBJ1-5; D unclear. Trimming took off 2 bases at V and 2 bases at J, with 22 bases between the two ends. Germline V gives CDR1 LNHNV, CDR2 YYDKDF (reference sequence). The CDR3 runs to 19 residues. CDR3 coding DNA: TGTGCCACCAGCAGACAGTTTAATATTCGTTTTTTCGGCAATCAGCCCCAGCATTTT. Translating it yields CATSRQFNIRFFGNQPQHF.

Here the CDR3 DNA reads TGTGCCAGCACCGTTGGGACAGGGTCCTACGAGCAGTACTTC. Protein: CASTVGTGSYEQYF. This rearrangement joins TRBV27 to TRBJ2-7, with 9 nucleotides matching TRBD1. Germline V gene sequence: CDR1 MNHEY, CDR2 SMNVEV (reference sequence). V lost 7 bases, J lost 1 base, and 5 bases stayed unmatched. The CDR3 sequence is 14 residues long.